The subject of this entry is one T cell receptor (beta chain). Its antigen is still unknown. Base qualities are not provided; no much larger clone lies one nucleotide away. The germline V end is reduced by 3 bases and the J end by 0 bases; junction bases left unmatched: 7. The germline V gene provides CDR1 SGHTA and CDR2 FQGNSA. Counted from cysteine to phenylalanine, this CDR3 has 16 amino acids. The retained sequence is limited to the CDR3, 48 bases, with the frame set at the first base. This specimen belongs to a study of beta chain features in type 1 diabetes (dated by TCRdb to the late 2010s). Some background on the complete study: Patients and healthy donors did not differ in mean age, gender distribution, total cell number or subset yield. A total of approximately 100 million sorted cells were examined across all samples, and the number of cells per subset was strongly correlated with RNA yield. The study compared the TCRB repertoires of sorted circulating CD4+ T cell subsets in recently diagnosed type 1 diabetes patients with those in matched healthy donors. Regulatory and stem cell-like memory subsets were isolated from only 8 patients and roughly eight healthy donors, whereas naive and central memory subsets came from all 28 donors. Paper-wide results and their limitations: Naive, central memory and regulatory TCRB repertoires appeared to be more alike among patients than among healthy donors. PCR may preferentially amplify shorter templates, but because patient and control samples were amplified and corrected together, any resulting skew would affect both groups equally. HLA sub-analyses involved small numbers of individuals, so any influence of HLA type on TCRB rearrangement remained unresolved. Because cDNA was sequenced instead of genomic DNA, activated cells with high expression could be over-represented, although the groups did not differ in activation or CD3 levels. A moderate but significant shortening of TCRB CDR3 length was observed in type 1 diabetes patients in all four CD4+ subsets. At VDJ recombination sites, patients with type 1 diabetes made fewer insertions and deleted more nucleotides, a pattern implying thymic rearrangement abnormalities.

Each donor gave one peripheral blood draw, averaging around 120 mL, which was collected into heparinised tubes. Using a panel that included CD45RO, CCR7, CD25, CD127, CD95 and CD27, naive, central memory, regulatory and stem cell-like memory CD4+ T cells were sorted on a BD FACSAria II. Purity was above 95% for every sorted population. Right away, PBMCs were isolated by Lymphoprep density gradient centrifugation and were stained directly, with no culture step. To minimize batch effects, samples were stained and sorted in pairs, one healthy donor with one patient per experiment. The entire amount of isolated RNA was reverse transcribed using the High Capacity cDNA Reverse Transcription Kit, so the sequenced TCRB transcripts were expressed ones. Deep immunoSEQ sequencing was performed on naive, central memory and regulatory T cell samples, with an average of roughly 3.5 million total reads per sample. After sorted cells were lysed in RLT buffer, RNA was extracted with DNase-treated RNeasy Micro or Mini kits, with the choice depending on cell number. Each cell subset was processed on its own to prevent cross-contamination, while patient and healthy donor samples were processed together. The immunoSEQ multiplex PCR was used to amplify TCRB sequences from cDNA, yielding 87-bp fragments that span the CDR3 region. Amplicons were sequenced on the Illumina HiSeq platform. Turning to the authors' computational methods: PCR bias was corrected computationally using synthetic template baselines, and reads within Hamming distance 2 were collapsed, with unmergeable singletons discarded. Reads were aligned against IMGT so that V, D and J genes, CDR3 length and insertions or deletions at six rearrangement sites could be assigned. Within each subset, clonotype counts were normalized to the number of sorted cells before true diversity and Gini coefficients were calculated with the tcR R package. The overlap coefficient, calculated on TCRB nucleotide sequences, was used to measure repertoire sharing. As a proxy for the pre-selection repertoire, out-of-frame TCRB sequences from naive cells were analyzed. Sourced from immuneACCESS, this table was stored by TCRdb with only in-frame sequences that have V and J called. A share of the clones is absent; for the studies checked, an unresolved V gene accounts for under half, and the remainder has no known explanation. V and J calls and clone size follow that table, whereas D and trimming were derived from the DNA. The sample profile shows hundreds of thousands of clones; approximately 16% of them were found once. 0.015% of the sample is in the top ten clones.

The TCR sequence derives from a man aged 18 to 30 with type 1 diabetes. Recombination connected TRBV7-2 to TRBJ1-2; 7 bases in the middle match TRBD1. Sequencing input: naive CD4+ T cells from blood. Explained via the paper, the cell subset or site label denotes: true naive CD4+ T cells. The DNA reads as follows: TGTGCCAGCAGCTTCGCGGGGACAGCTTCTAACTATGGCTACACCTTC. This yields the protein CASSFAGTASNYGYTF.